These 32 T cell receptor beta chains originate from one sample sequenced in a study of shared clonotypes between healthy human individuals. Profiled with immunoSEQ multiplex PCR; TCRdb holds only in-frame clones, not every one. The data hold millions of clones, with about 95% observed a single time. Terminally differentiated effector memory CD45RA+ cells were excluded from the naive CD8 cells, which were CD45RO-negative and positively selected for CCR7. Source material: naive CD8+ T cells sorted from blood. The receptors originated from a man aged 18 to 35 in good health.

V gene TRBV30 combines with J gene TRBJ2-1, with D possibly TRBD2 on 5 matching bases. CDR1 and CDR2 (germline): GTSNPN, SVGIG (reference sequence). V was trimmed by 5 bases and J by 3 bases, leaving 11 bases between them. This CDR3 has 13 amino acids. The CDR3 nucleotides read TGTGCCTGGGACGTAGCGAACTACAATGAGCAGTTCTTC. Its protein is CAWDVANYNEQFF. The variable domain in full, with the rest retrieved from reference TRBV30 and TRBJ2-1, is SQTIHQWPATLVQPVGSPLSLECTVEGTSNPNLYWYRQAAGRGLQLLFYSVGIGQISSEVPQNLSASRPQDRQFILSSKKLLLSDSGFYLCAWDVANYNEQFFGPGTRLTVL.

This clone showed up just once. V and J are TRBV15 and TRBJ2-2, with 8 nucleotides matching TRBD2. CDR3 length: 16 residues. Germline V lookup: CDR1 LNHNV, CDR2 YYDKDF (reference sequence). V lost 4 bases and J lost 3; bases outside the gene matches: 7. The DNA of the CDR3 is TGTGCCACCAGCAATAGCGGGACTCCTTACACCGGGGAGCTGTTTTTT. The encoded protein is CATSNSGTPYTGELFF. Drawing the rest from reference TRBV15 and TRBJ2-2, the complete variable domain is DAMVIQNPRYQVTQFGKPVTLSCSQTLNHNVMYWYQQKSSQAPKLLFHYYDKDFNNEADTPDNFQSRRPNTSFCFLDIRSPGLGDTAMYLCATSNSGTPYTGELFFGEGSRLTVL.

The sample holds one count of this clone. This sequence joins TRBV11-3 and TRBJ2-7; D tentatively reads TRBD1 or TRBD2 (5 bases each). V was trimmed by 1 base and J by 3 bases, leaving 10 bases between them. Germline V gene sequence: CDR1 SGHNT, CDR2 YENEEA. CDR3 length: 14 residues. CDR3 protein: CASSLGGGDYEQYF. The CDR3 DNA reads TGTGCCAGCAGCTTAGGTGGGGGTGACTACGAGCAGTACTTC.

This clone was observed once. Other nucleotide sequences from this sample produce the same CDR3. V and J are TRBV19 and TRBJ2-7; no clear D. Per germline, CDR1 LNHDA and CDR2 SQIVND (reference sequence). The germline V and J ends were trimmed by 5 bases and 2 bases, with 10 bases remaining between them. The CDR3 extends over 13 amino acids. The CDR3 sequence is CASSPGPAYEQYF. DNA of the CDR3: TGTGCCAGTAGTCCAGGCCCGGCCTACGAGCAGTACTTC.

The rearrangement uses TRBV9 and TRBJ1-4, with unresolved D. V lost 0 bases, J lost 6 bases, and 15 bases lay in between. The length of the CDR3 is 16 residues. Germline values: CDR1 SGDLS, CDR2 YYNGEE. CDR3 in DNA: TGTGCCAGCAGCGTAGGTGAGGGCGGCGGGGATGAAAAACTGTTTTTT. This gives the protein CASSVGEGGGDEKLFF.

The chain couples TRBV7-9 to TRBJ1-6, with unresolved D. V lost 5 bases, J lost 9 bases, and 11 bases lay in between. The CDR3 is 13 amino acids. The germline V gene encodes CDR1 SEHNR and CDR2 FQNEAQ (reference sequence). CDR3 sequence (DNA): TGTGCCAGCAGCATACCGGGAGGTTCACCCCTCCACTTT. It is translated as CASSIPGGSPLHF. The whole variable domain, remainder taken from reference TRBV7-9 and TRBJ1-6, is DTGVSQNPRHKITKRGQNVTFRCDPISEHNRLYWYRQTLGQGPEFLTYFQNEAQLEKSRLLSDRFSAERPKGSFSTLEIQRTEQGDSAMYLCASSIPGGSPLHFGNGTRLTVT.

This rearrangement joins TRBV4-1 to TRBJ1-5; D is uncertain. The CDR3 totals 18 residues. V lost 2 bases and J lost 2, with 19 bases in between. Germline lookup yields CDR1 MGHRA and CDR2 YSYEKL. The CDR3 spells CASSQRLLSRDGNQPQHF. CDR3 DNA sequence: TGCGCCAGCAGCCAAAGGCTCCTTTCTCGTGACGGCAATCAGCCCCAGCATTTT.

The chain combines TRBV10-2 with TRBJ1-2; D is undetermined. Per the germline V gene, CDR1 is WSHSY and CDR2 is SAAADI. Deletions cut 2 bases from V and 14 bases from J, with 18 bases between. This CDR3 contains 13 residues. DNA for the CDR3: TGCGCCAGCAGTGAGGGGGTGACGGAGGGTTCAACCTTC. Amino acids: CASSEGVTEGSTF.

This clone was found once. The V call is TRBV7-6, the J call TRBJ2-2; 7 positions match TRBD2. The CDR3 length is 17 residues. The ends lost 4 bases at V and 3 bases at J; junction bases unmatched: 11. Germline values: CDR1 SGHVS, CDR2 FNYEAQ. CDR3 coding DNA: TGTGCCAGCAGCTCTAGCGGCGGGGCGGATTACACCGGGGAGCTGTTTTTT. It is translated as CASSSSGGADYTGELFF.

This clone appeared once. The CDR3 loop reads CASSLSRTGELFF. CDR3 DNA sequence: TGCGCCAGCAGCTTGTCACGGACCGGGGAGCTGTTTTTT. The V call is TRBV5-1, the J call TRBJ2-2, with D unresolved. CDR1 and CDR2 from the germline V gene are SGHRS and YFSETQ. The CDR3 is 13 residues long. Trimming shortened V by 1 base and J by 5 bases, and 6 bases separated the two germline ends.

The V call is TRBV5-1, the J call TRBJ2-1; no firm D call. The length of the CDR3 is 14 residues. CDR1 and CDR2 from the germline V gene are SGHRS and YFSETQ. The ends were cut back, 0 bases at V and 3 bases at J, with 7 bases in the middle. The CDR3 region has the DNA TGCGCCAGCAGCTTGGGGCCAGACTACAATGAGCAGTTCTTC. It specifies CASSLGPDYNEQFF.

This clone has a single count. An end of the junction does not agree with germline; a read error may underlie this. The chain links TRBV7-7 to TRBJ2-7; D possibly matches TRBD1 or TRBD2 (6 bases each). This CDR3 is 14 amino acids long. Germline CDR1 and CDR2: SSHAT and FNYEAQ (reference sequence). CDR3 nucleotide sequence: TGTGCTAGCAGCTTGGGTGTTGGAGGGGGGGAGCAGTACTTC. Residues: CASSLGVGGGEQYF.

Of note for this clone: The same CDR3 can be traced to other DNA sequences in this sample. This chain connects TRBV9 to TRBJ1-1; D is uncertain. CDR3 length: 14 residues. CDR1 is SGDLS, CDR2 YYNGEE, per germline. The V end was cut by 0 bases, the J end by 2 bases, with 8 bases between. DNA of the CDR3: TGTGCCAGCAGCGTAGGTGCGGGCAACACTGAAGCTTTCTTT. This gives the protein CASSVGAGNTEAFF.

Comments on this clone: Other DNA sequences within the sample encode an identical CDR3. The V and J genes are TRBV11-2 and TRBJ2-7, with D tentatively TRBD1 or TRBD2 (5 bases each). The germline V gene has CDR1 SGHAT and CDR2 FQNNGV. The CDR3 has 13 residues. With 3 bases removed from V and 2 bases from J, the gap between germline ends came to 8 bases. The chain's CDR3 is CASSLGTAYEQYF. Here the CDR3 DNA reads TGTGCCAGCAGCTTGGGGACCGCCTACGAGCAGTACTTC.

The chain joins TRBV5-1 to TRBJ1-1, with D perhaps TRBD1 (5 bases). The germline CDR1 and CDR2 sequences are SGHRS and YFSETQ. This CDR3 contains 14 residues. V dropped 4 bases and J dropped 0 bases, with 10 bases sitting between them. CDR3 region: CASSDGALNTEAFF. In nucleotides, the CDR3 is TGCGCCAGCAGCGACGGGGCTTTGAACACTGAAGCTTTCTTT. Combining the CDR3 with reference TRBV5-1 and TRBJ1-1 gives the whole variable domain KAGVTQTPRYLIKTRGQQVTLSCSPISGHRSVSWYQQTPGQGLQFLFEYFSETQRNKGNFPGRFSGRQFSNSRSEMNVSTLELGDSALYLCASSDGALNTEAFFGQGTRLTVV.

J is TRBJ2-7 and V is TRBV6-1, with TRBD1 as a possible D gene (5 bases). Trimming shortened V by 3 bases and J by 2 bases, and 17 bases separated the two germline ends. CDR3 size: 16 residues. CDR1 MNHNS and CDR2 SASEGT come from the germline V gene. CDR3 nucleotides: TGTGCCAGCAGTGAGGATTCAGGGCCCCCTCCCTACGAGCAGTACTTC. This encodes CASSEDSGPPPYEQYF.

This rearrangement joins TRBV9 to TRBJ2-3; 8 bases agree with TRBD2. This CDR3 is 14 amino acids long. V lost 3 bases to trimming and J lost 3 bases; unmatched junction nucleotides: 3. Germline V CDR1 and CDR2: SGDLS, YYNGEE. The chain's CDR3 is CASSELAVTDTQYF. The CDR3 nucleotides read TGTGCCAGCAGCGAACTAGCGGTTACAGATACGCAGTATTTT.

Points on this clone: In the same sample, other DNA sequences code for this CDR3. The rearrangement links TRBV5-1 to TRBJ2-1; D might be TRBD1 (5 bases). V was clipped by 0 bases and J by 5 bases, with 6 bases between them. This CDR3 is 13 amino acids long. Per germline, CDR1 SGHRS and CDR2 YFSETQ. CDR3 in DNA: TGCGCCAGCAGCTTGGCAGGGAACAATGAGCAGTTCTTC. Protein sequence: CASSLAGNNEQFF. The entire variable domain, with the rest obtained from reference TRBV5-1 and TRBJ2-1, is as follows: KAGVTQTPRYLIKTRGQQVTLSCSPISGHRSVSWYQQTPGQGLQFLFEYFSETQRNKGNFPGRFSGRQFSNSRSEMNVSTLELGDSALYLCASSLAGNNEQFFGPGTRLTVL.

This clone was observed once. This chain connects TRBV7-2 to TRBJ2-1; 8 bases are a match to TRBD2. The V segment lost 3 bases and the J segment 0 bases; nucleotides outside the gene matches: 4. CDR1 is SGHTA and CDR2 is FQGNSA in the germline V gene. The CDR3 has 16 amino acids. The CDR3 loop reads CASSFTSGGSYNEQFF. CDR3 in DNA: TGTGCCAGCAGCTTCACTAGCGGAGGCTCCTACAATGAGCAGTTCTTC.

The CDR3 region is CASSLGRLWRENIQYF. The CDR3 coding sequence is TGTGCCAGCAGCTTAGGCCGCCTATGGCGGGAAAACATTCAGTACTTC. The genes are TRBV13 and TRBJ2-4; a possible D gene is TRBD2 (5 bases). This CDR3 spans 16 amino acids. Germline CDR1 reads PRHDT; CDR2 reads FYEKMQ (reference sequence). Trimming shortened V by 0 bases and J by 5 bases, and 14 bases separated the two germline ends.

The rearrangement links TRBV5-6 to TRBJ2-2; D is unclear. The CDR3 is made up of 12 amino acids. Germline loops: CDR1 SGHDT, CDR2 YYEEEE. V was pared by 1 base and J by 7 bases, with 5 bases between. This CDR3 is CASSLLSGELFF. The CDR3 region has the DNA TGTGCCAGCAGCTTGCTCAGCGGGGAGCTGTTTTTT.

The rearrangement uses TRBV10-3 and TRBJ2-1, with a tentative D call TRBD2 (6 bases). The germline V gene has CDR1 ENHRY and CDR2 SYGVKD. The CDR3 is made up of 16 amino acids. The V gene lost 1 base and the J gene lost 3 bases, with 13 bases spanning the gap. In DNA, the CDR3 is TGTGCCATCAGTGAGTTGGGTAGCGGAGTCTACAATGAGCAGTTCTTC. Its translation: CAISELGSGVYNEQFF.

Written as DNA, the CDR3 is TGTGCCAGCAGCGGAAGGGGACTAGCGGTGGAGGATAGGGAGACCCAGTACTTC. Its protein is CASSGRGLAVEDRETQYF. The V gene is TRBV11-2, the J gene TRBJ2-5, with 11 nucleotides matching TRBD2. The CDR3 is 18 amino acids. CDR1 SGHAT and CDR2 FQNNGV come from the germline V gene. J was trimmed by 5 bases and V by 5 bases; bases with no gene match: 16.

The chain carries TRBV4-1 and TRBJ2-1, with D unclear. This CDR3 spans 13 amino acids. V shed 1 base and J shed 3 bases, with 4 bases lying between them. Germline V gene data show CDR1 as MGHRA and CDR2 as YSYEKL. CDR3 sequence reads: CASSQAVYNEQFF. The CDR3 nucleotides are TGCGCCAGCAGCCAAGCTGTCTACAATGAGCAGTTCTTC.

CDR3 nucleotide sequence: TGTGCCAGCAGTTTCCCTCGGGCCTCGGGGGAGGAAAAACTGTTTTTT. Translation gives CASSFPRASGEEKLFF. This sequence joins TRBV28 and TRBJ1-4, with D perhaps TRBD1 (5 bases). CDR3 length: 16 residues. Germline V gene lookup returns CDR1 MDHEN and CDR2 SYDVKM. V lost 3 bases and J lost 8, with 19 bases in between.

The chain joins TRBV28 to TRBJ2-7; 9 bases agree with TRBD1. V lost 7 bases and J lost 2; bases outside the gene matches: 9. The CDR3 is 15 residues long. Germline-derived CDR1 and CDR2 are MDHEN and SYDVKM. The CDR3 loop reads CASTPGTGNPYEQYF. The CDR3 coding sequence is TGTGCCAGCACCCCCGGGACAGGGAACCCCTACGAGCAGTACTTC.

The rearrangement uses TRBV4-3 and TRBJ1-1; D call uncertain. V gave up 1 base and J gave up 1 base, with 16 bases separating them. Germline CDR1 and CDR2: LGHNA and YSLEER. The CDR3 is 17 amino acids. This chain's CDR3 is CASSQGEGIEGNTEAFF. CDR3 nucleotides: TGCGCCAGCAGCCAAGGTGAAGGGATAGAGGGGAACACTGAAGCTTTCTTT.

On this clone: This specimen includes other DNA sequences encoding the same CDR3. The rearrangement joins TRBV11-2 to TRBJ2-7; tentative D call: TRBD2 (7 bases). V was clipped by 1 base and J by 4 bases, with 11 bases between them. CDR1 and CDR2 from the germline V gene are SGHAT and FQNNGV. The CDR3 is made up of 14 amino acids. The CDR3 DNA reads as TGTGCCAGCAGCTTAGTAGGGGGGGCGTACGAGCAGTACTTC. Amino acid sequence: CASSLVGGAYEQYF.

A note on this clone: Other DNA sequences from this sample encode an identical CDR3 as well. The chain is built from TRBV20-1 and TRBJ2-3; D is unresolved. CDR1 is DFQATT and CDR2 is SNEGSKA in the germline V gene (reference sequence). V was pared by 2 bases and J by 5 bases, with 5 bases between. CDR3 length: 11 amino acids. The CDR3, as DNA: TGCAGTGCTAGATTAGTAGATACGCAGTATTTT. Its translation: CSARLVDTQYF.

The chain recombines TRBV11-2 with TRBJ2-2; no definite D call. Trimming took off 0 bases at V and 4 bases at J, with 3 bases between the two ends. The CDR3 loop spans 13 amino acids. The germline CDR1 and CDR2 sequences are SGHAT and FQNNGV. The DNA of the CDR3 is TGTGCCAGCAGCTTAGAACCCACCGGGGAGCTGTTTTTT. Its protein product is CASSLEPTGELFF.

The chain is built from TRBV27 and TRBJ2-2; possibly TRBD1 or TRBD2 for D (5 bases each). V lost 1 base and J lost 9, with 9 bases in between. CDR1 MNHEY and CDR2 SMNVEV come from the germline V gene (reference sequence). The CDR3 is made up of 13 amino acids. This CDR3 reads CASSLLRDRELFF. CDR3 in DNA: TGTGCCAGCAGTTTATTAAGGGACCGGGAGCTGTTTTTT.

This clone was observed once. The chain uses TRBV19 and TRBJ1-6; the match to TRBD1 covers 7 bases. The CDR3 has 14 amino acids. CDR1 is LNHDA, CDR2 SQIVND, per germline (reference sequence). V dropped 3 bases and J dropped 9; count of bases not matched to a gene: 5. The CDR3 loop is CASSIDRDPSPLHF. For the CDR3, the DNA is TGTGCCAGTAGTATCGACAGGGACCCTTCACCCCTCCACTTT.